These T cell receptor beta chains were read from a single sample in a study of blood T cell repertoires in COVID-19. Profiling relied on immunoSEQ multiplex PCR, and the TCRdb table lists in-frame clones only, not all of them. This sample carries approximately 290,000 clones, about 85% of them seen once, and the ten largest clones take around 1%. Specimen: peripheral blood. These receptors were obtained from a human donor with COVID-19, enrolled during active disease. The donor label of this sample is uncertain. Both conserved end residues are trimmed from each CDR3. The order of the fields is CDR3 protein, clone size, CDR3 length, V gene, J gene. Size tells how often a clone was seen (once, few, many) or the class of an expanded clone, and some rows leave it out.

CDR3 protein: ASSYRDRVSPLH
clone size: few
CDR3 length: 12
V gene: TRBV6-5
J gene: TRBJ1-6

CDR3 protein: ASSQDRGGTTDTQY
clone size: .
CDR3 length: 14
V gene: TRBV4-1
J gene: TRBJ2-3

CDR3 protein: ASSLEGTSVYEQY
clone size: .
CDR3 length: 13
V gene: TRBV5-5
J gene: TRBJ2-7

CDR3 protein: ASSAGLTSEQY
clone size: .
CDR3 length: 11
V gene: TRBV19
J gene: TRBJ2-7

CDR3 protein: ASSRGGTGTTEAF
clone size: .
CDR3 length: 13
V gene: TRBV19
J gene: TRBJ1-1

CDR3 protein: ASSRDRGSTGNEQF
clone size: .
CDR3 length: 14
V gene: TRBV11-2
J gene: .

CDR3 protein: ASSEIRQTSGSTDTQY
clone size: .
CDR3 length: 16
V gene: TRBV6-1
J gene: TRBJ2-3

CDR3 protein: ASSQDLGGEQF
clone size: .
CDR3 length: 11
V gene: TRBV14
J gene: TRBJ2-1

CDR3 protein: ASSTGTGGTGELF
clone size: .
CDR3 length: 13
V gene: TRBV19
J gene: TRBJ2-2

CDR3 protein: ATSRAVGLEDEQY
clone size: few
CDR3 length: 13
V gene: TRBV15
J gene: TRBJ2-7

CDR3 protein: ASSQGRGVWFTEAF
clone size: .
CDR3 length: 14
V gene: TRBV14
J gene: TRBJ1-1

CDR3 protein: ASSPDRNYGYT
clone size: .
CDR3 length: 11
V gene: TRBV5-1
J gene: TRBJ1-2

CDR3 protein: ASSQGTGHYEQY
clone size: .
CDR3 length: 12
V gene: TRBV14
J gene: TRBJ2-7

CDR3 protein: ASSVKGGLTEAF
clone size: few
CDR3 length: 12
V gene: TRBV2
J gene: TRBJ1-1

CDR3 protein: ASSPRGLASYNEQF
clone size: .
CDR3 length: 14
V gene: TRBV11-2
J gene: TRBJ2-1

CDR3 protein: ASSGTANQPQH
clone size: .
CDR3 length: 11
V gene: TRBV19
J gene: TRBJ1-5

CDR3 protein: ASSPGSYNSPLH
clone size: .
CDR3 length: 12
V gene: TRBV18
J gene: TRBJ1-6

CDR3 protein: ASSARSETNTGELF
clone size: .
CDR3 length: 14
V gene: TRBV9
J gene: TRBJ2-2

CDR3 protein: ASSEPAGAKEYGYT
clone size: once
CDR3 length: 14
V gene: TRBV6-1
J gene: TRBJ1-2

CDR3 protein: ASSTGSNTEAF
clone size: .
CDR3 length: 11
V gene: TRBV30
J gene: TRBJ1-1

CDR3 protein: ASRRGQENTEAF
clone size: .
CDR3 length: 12
V gene: TRBV2
J gene: TRBJ1-1

CDR3 protein: ASSSSGRITDTQY
clone size: .
CDR3 length: 13
V gene: TRBV7-6
J gene: TRBJ2-3

CDR3 protein: SVGGSWEERGEQY
clone size: .
CDR3 length: 13
V gene: TRBV29-1
J gene: TRBJ2-7

CDR3 protein: ASTRDRGYGYT
clone size: once
CDR3 length: 11
V gene: TRBV6-5
J gene: TRBJ1-2

CDR3 protein: ASSLVPSGANSYEQY
clone size: .
CDR3 length: 15
V gene: TRBV7-2
J gene: TRBJ2-7

CDR3 protein: ASTRDYLGGELF
clone size: .
CDR3 length: 12
V gene: TRBV2
J gene: TRBJ2-2

CDR3 protein: ASRGGQGGTEAF
clone size: .
CDR3 length: 12
V gene: TRBV6-6
J gene: TRBJ1-1

CDR3 protein: ASSKDRSETQY
clone size: .
CDR3 length: 11
V gene: TRBV19
J gene: TRBJ2-5